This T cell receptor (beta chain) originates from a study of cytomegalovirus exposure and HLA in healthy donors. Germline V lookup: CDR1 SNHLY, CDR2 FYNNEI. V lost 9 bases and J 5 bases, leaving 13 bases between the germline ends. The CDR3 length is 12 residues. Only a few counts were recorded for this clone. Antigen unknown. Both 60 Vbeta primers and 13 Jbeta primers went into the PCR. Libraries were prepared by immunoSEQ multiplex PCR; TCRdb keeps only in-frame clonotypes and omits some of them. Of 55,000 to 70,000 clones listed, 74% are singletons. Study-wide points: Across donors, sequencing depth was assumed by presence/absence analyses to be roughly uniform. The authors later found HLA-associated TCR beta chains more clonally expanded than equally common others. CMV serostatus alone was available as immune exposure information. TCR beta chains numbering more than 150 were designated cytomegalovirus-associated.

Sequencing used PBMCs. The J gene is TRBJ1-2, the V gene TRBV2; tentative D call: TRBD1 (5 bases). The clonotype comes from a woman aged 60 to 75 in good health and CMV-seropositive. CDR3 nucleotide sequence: TGTGCCAGAGGAAGGAGGGGATATGGCTACACCTTC. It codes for CARGRRGYGYTF. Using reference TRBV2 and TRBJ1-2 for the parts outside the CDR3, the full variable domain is EPEVTQTPSHQVTQMGQEVILRCVPISNHLYFYWYRQILGQKVEFLVSFYNNEISEKSEIFDDQFSVERPDGSNFTLKIRSTKLEDSAMYFCARGRRGYGYTFGSGTRLTVV.